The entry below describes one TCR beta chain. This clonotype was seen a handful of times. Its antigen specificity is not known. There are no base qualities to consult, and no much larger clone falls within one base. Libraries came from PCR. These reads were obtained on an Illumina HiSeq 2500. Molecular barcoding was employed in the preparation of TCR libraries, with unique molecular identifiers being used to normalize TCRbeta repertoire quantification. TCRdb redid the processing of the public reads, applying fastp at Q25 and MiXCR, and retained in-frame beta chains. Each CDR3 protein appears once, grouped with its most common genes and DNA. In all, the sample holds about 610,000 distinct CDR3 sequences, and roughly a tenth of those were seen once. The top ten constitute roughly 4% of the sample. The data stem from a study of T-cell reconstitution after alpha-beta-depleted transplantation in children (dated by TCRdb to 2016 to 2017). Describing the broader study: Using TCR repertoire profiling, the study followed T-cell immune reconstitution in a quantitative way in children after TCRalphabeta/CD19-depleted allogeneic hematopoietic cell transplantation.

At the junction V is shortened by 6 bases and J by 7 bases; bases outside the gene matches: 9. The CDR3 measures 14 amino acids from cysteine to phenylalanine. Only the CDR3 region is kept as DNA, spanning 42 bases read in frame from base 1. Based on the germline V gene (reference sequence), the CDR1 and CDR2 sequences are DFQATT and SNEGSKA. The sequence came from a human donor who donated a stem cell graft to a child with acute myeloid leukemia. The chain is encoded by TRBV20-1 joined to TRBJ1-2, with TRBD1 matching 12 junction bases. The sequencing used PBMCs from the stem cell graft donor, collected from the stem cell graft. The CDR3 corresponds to CSAGGTGGASGYTF. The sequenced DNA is TGCAGTGCCGGGGGGACAGGGGGCGCGAGTGGCTACACCTTC.